The 12 T cell receptor beta chains presented below share a single source sample, sequenced in a study of T-cell reconstitution after alpha-beta-depleted transplantation in children. Using unique molecular identifiers, the investigators prepared the TCRbeta library. TCRdb passed the PCR reads through MiXCR, listing each CDR3 protein once. The data show approximately 230,000 distinct CDR3 sequences, around 25% seen once. The input for sequencing was PBMCs, mostly from graft donor cells, taken 360 days after TCRalphabeta/CD19-depleted stem cell transplant. All receptors come from a female patient between 2 and 15 years old who had a stem cell transplant for congenital amegakaryocytic thrombocytopenia, so the T cells may come from the graft donor.

The chain links TRBV7-8 to TRBJ1-2, with D perhaps TRBD1 (5 bases). The CDR3 is made up of 14 amino acids. The germline V gene has CDR1 SGHVS and CDR2 FQNEAQ. V was shortened by 0 bases and J by 5 bases, with 10 bases between the two germline ends. The CDR3 bases are TGTGCCAGCAGCTTAGCCGGGGGACCGTATGGCTACACCTTC. This translates into CASSLAGGPYGYTF.

This chain joins TRBV4-1 and TRBJ2-1, with a tentative D call TRBD1 (6 bases). The CDR3 covers 15 residues. Germline assignment: CDR1 MGHRA and CDR2 YSYEKL. Trimming shortened V by 4 bases and J by 4 bases, and 14 bases separated the two germline ends. DNA of the CDR3: TGCGCCAGCAGCCGCCGACAGGCAGATTACAATGAGCAGTTCTTC. Translation gives CASSRRQADYNEQFF.

CDR3 bases: TGTGCCAGCAGTTTAGCGCGATGGCAGGGGGTAGGGGAGACCCAGTACTTC. It specifies CASSLARWQGVGETQYF. V is TRBV12-3 or TRBV12-4 and J is TRBJ2-5; TRBD1 matches at 7 bases. This CDR3 has 17 amino acids. J gave up 5 bases and V 0 bases, and 12 bases lay outside the gene matches.

This chain uses TRBV20-1 with TRBJ1-3; 8 nucleotides agree with TRBD1. CDR1 is DFQATT, CDR2 SNEGSKA, per germline (reference sequence). The trim removed 0 bases at V and 0 bases at J, leaving 4 bases unmatched. This CDR3 has 16 amino acids. The CDR3 spells CSARDMDRDSGNTIYF. The DNA of the CDR3 is TGCAGTGCTAGAGATATGGACAGGGACTCTGGAAACACCATATATTTT.

This clonotype turned up a few times. CDR3 nucleotides: TGCGCCAGCAGCTTGGTAGGGGAGTCTGAAGCTTTCTTT. Its translation: CASSLVGESEAFF. J is TRBJ1-1 and V is TRBV5-1, with D perhaps matching TRBD1 (5 bases). V was trimmed by 0 bases and J by 6 bases, leaving 9 bases between them. The CDR3 has 13 residues. Germline loops: CDR1 SGHRS, CDR2 YFSETQ.

This chain connects TRBV19 to TRBJ2-7; D perhaps matches TRBD1 (5 bases). The CDR3 has 15 residues. Germline-derived CDR1 and CDR2 are LNHDA and SQIVND (reference sequence). Trimming left V 3 bases short and J 2 bases short, with 14 bases between. CDR3 sequence: CASSIDAGIPYEQYF. The CDR3 bases are TGTGCCAGTAGTATTGACGCAGGGATACCCTACGAGCAGTACTTC.

The chain links TRBV20-1 to TRBJ2-1; D is unresolved. CDR3 length equals 15 residues. The germline gives CDR1 DFQATT, CDR2 SNEGSKA (reference sequence). The germline V and J ends were trimmed by 3 bases and 2 bases, with 14 bases remaining between them. CDR3 region: CSASWRFGAYNEQFF. CDR3 DNA: TGCAGTGCTAGCTGGAGATTTGGTGCCTACAATGAGCAGTTCTTC.

The rearrangement joins TRBV5-1 to TRBJ2-3; possibly TRBD2 for D (5 bases). V was clipped by 0 bases and J by 9 bases, with 20 bases between them. Germline CDR1 is SGHRS and CDR2 is YFSETQ. This CDR3 region has 16 residues. The CDR3 coding sequence is TGCGCCAGCAGCTTGGCGGTAGCGCGAGCGAGAGAAACGCAGTATTTT. The encoded protein is CASSLAVARARETQYF.

This clonotype turned up a few times. The V and J genes are TRBV5-5 and TRBJ2-5; D is undetermined. The V end was cut by 0 bases, the J end by 0 bases, with 18 bases between. The CDR3 spans 18 residues. The V gene's germline CDR1 is SGHKS and CDR2 YYEKEE (reference sequence). CDR3 bases: TGTGCCAGCAGCTTGGATTGGATGGGTATAATATACCAAGAGACCCAGTACTTC. As protein: CASSLDWMGIIYQETQYF.

The chain uses TRBV12-3 or TRBV12-4 and TRBJ2-2; D not certain. V was pared by 6 bases and J by 4 bases, with 9 bases between. CDR3 length equals 13 residues. CDR3 sequence (DNA): TGTGCCAGCAGCAACACCCCCACCGGGGAGCTGTTTTTT. Amino acid sequence: CASSNTPTGELFF.

The rearrangement uses TRBV12-3 or TRBV12-4 and TRBJ2-5; D is undetermined. The ends were cut back, 5 bases at V and 2 bases at J, with 9 bases in the middle. This CDR3 contains 13 residues. In DNA, the CDR3 is TGTGCCAGCAGTATGGAGTGGCAAGAGACCCAGTACTTC. Translating it yields CASSMEWQETQYF.

The chain links TRBV24-1 to TRBJ1-5; no definite D call. V gave up 1 base and J gave up 7 bases, with 19 bases separating them. The CDR3 runs 17 residues. Germline V CDR1 and CDR2: KGHDR, SFDVKD. The CDR3 DNA follows: TGTGCCACCAGTGATTTTGGCTGTACTTCTCCCAGACAGCCCCAGCATTTT. It codes for CATSDFGCTSPRQPQHF.